Listed here are 20 T cell receptor beta chains from one sample, sequenced in a study of blood T cell repertoires in COVID-19. Generated by immunoSEQ multiplex PCR, the TCRdb table keeps only in-frame clones and is missing some. The sample lists about 98,000 clones; more than 75% were seen once. Material for sequencing was peripheral blood. The receptors shown here come from a man aged 50-59 years with active or convalescent COVID-19.

Worth noting for this clone: Mismatch with germline at one junction end may stem from a read error. The rearrangement joins TRBV28 to TRBJ2-5; D is perhaps TRBD2 (6 bases). The CDR3 sequence is 15 residues long. The germline CDR1 and CDR2 sequences are MDHEN and SYDVKM. In DNA, the CDR3 is TGTGCCGGCAGCTCCGGGGGTTCCCAAGGGGAGACCCAGTACTTC. Amino acids: CAGSSGGSQGETQYF.

The chain combines TRBV18 with TRBJ2-5, with a possible D match to TRBD1 (6 bases). CDR3 length: 15 amino acids. CDR1 is KGHSH, CDR2 LQKENI, per germline. The V end lost 0 bases, the J end lost 2 bases, and 10 bases lay between the germline ends. For the CDR3, the DNA is TGTGCCAGCTCACCACCGAACGGACAGCAAGAGACCCAGTACTTC. Protein sequence: CASSPPNGQQETQYF.

The chain links TRBV28 to TRBJ1-2, with a possible D match to TRBD1 (6 bases). Germline V gives CDR1 MDHEN, CDR2 SYDVKM. The germline V and J ends were trimmed by 5 bases and 7 bases, with 17 bases remaining between them. The CDR3 spans 14 residues. CDR3 sequence reads: CASSLGRGAFGYTF. CDR3 bases: TGTGCCAGCAGTCTCGGGCGGGGGGCATTTGGCTACACCTTC.

In this sample, this clone turned up a few times. The rearrangement joins TRBV7-2 to TRBJ1-5, with D uncertain. CDR3 length: 14 amino acids. Germline CDR1 reads SGHTA; CDR2 reads FQGNSA. With 1 base removed from V and 4 bases from J, the gap between germline ends came to 8 bases. CDR3 amino acids: CASSLVTVNQPQHF. DNA of the CDR3: TGTGCCAGCAGCTTAGTTACAGTTAATCAGCCCCAGCATTTT. Looking up the rest from reference TRBV7-2 and TRBJ1-5 gives the full variable domain: GAGVSQSPSNKVTEKGKDVELRCDPISGHTALYWYRQSLGQGLEFLIYFQGNSAPDKSGLPSDRFSAERTGGSVSTLTIQRTQQEDSAVYLCASSLVTVNQPQHFGDGTRLSIL.

The V gene is TRBV18, the J gene TRBJ2-7, with D perhaps TRBD1 (6 bases). The CDR3 loop spans 12 amino acids. Germline lookup yields CDR1 KGHSH and CDR2 LQKENI. Trimming took off 8 bases at V and 1 base at J, with 9 bases between the two ends. The CDR3 region is CASRTASYEQYF. The CDR3 DNA reads as TGTGCCAGCCGGACAGCTTCCTACGAGCAGTACTTC.

In regard to this clone: Other nucleotide sequences from this sample produce the same CDR3. The V gene is TRBV20-1, the J gene TRBJ2-7; D unclear. Germline V gives CDR1 DFQATT, CDR2 SNEGSKA (reference sequence). Trimming took 2 bases from V and 5 from J, leaving 7 bases between them. The CDR3 totals 11 residues. The CDR3 loop is CSARSGHEQYV. CDR3 DNA sequence: TGCAGTGCTAGAAGTGGGCACGAGCAGTACGTC.

The rearrangement links TRBV4-3 to TRBJ1-1; D is undetermined. Germline V gene lookup returns CDR1 LGHNA and CDR2 YSLEER. Between the trimmed V and J ends, which lost 8 bases and 5 bases, there was a span of 18 bases. The CDR3 has 14 amino acids. CDR3 sequence (DNA): TGCGCCAGCTCCCCGGGGTTTTTTGGGACTGAAGCTTTCTTT. Translated: CASSPGFFGTEAFF.

This sequence joins TRBV7-2 and TRBJ1-5; 7 bases are a match to TRBD1. Trimming took 5 bases from V and 0 from J; bases not matched to a gene: 4. This CDR3 has 15 amino acids. CDR1 and CDR2 from the germline V gene are SGHTA and FQGNSA. CDR3 in DNA: TGTGCCAGCAGCACGGACAGGAATAGCAATCAGCCCCAGCATTTT. It encodes CASSTDRNSNQPQHF. Combining the CDR3 with reference TRBV7-2 and TRBJ1-5 gives the whole variable domain GAGVSQSPSNKVTEKGKDVELRCDPISGHTALYWYRQSLGQGLEFLIYFQGNSAPDKSGLPSDRFSAERTGGSVSTLTIQRTQQEDSAVYLCASSTDRNSNQPQHFGDGTRLSIL.

In regard to this clone: One junction end does not reproduce the germline sequence, and a read error may be involved. The V gene is TRBV7-9, the J gene TRBJ2-7; the D gene is possibly TRBD2 (5 bases). This CDR3 contains 12 residues. Germline assignment: CDR1 SEHNR and CDR2 FQNEAQ (reference sequence). The DNA for the CDR3 is TGTGCCAGCAGCTTACCCCCGGGATCGGAGGACTTC. Protein: CASSLPPGSEDF.

The chain combines TRBV7-9 with TRBJ2-7; 7 nucleotides match TRBD1. The V gene end was trimmed by 4 bases and the J gene end by 5 bases; junction bases not matched to a gene: 20. Germline CDR1 is SEHNR and CDR2 is FQNEAQ (reference sequence). The CDR3 consists of 18 residues. The CDR3 reads CASSSRTSDRASRDEQYF. The CDR3 region has the DNA TGTGCCAGCAGCTCCCGTACCAGCGACAGGGCTTCGAGAGACGAGCAGTACTTC.

V is TRBV18 and J is TRBJ1-2; a weak D match, TRBD1 (5 bases). The CDR3 loop spans 13 amino acids. V lost 1 base and J 6 bases, leaving 9 bases between the germline ends. In germline, CDR1 is KGHSH, CDR2 LQKENI. The CDR3 nucleotides read TGTGCCAGCTCACCACAGGGGTCGAATGGCTACACCTTC. Protein sequence: CASSPQGSNGYTF. The complete variable domain, with remaining parts taken from reference TRBV18 and TRBJ1-2, reads NAGVMQNPRHLVRRRGQEARLRCSPMKGHSHVYWYRQLPEEGLKFMVYLQKENIIDESGMPKERFSAEFPKEGPSILRIQQVVRGDSAAYFCASSPQGSNGYTFGSGTRLTVV.

This rearrangement joins TRBV30 to TRBJ2-2; the D gene is possibly TRBD2 (5 bases). Trimming shortened V by 0 bases and J by 9 bases, and 11 bases separated the two germline ends. CDR3 length equals 13 residues. Germline CDR1 is GTSNPN and CDR2 is SVGIG (reference sequence). The chain's CDR3 is CAWSVRARRELFF. CDR3 sequence (DNA): TGTGCCTGGAGTGTGCGGGCTCGGAGGGAGCTGTTTTTT. Complete variable domain (other parts from reference TRBV30 and TRBJ2-2): SQTIHQWPATLVQPVGSPLSLECTVEGTSNPNLYWYRQAAGRGLQLLFYSVGIGQISSEVPQNLSASRPQDRQFILSSKKLLLSDSGFYLCAWSVRARRELFFGEGSRLTVL.

V is TRBV7-9 and J is TRBJ1-5, with TRBD1 matching over 7 bases. The V gene's germline CDR1 is SEHNR and CDR2 FQNEAQ (reference sequence). V trimming: 5 bases; J trimming: 7 bases; junction bases outside the gene matches: 14. The CDR3 extends over 16 amino acids. The DNA for the CDR3 is TGTGCCAGCAGCGCAGAAGGGCCAGGAGGGGGCCAGCCCCAGCATTTT. Translating gives CASSAEGPGGGQPQHF.

The chain links TRBV28 to TRBJ1-4, with 8 bases matching TRBD1. Per the germline V gene, CDR1 is MDHEN and CDR2 is SYDVKM. The CDR3 is made up of 18 amino acids. V shed 8 bases, J shed 3 bases, and the junction held 17 bases outside the gene matches. The CDR3 region has the DNA TGTGCCAGCCTGAGTCAGCCAGCCAGGGGGCTAGCTAATGAAAAACTGTTTTTT. As protein: CASLSQPARGLANEKLFF.

The chain has TRBV2 and TRBJ1-1; D may be TRBD1 (6 bases). The V end was cut by 5 bases, the J end by 3 bases, with 16 bases between. CDR3 length equals 15 residues. Germline CDR1 is SNHLY and CDR2 is FYNNEI. The CDR3 DNA reads as TGTGCCAGCAGTTCCTGGACAGTACGGGACACTGAAGCTTTCTTT. This codes for CASSSWTVRDTEAFF. The full variable domain, completed using reference TRBV2 and TRBJ1-1, is EPEVTQTPSHQVTQMGQEVILRCVPISNHLYFYWYRQILGQKVEFLVSFYNNEISEKSEIFDDQFSVERPDGSNFTLKIRSTKLEDSAMYFCASSSWTVRDTEAFFGQGTRLTVV.

The rearrangement uses TRBV19 and TRBJ1-1; D is unclear. Trimming removed 1 base from V and 0 bases from J, with 9 bases in between. Germline V lookup: CDR1 LNHDA, CDR2 SQIVND (reference sequence). The CDR3 has 15 residues. CDR3 in amino acids: CASSIGGTVNTEAFF. CDR3 DNA sequence: TGTGCCAGTAGTATAGGCGGAACCGTGAACACTGAAGCTTTCTTT.

The gene calls are TRBV30 and TRBJ2-7; perhaps TRBD2 as D (5 bases). This CDR3 is 12 amino acids long. Germline V gene data show CDR1 as GTSNPN and CDR2 as SVGIG (reference sequence). V was clipped by 5 bases and J by 4 bases, with 12 bases between them. CDR3 residues: CAWHREGYEQYF. CDR3 DNA sequence: TGTGCCTGGCATCGAGAGGGTTACGAGCAGTACTTC.

CDR3 nucleotide sequence: TGTGCCAGCAGCTTAGGACAACCCAATCAGCCCCAGCATTTT. Translated, it gives CASSLGQPNQPQHF. The chain couples TRBV11-2 to TRBJ1-5; D is unresolved. The CDR3 has 14 amino acids. Trimming pared 1 base from V and 3 bases from J, leaving 7 bases between. Germline-derived CDR1 and CDR2 are SGHAT and FQNNGV.

The chain is built from TRBV2 and TRBJ1-4; D perhaps matches TRBD1 (6 bases). The V gene lost 3 bases and the J gene lost 4 bases, with 9 bases spanning the gap. This CDR3 comprises 14 residues. Looked up from germline, CDR1 is SNHLY and CDR2 is FYNNEI. This CDR3 reads CASSDRTVNEKLFF. CDR3 in DNA: TGTGCCAGCAGTGATAGGACAGTTAATGAAAAACTGTTTTTT.

This chain uses TRBV28 with TRBJ2-7; no firm D call. V dropped 2 bases and J dropped 0 bases, with 8 bases sitting between them. This CDR3 has 14 residues. CDR1 and CDR2 from the germline V gene are MDHEN and SYDVKM. CDR3 loop: CASSLGGGSYEQYF. In DNA form, the CDR3 reads TGTGCCAGCAGTTTAGGTGGCGGCTCCTACGAGCAGTACTTC.